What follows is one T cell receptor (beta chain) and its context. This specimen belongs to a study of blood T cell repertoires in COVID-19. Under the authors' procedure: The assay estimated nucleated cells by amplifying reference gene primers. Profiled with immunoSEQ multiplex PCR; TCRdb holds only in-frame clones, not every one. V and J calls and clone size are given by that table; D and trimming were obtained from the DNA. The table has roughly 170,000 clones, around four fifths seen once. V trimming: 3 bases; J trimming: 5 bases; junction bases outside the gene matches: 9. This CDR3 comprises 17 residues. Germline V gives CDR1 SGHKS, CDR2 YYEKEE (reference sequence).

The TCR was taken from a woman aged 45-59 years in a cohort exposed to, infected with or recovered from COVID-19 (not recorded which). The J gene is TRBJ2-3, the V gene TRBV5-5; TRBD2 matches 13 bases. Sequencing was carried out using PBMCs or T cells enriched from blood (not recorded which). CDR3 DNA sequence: TGTGCCAGCAGCTATTTTTGGACTAGCGGGAGTGGAGATACGCAGTATTTT. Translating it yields CASSYFWTSGSGDTQYF.